Listed here is a single T cell receptor (beta chain). Antigen specificity is unknown. The table came from immunoSEQ multiplex PCR; TCRdb's copy has only in-frame clones and leaves some out. The table has more than 2,000,000 clones, around nine tenths seen once. These data are taken from a study of shared clonotypes between healthy human individuals. Findings and caveats of the study: There were few donors, and this limited the genetic and exposure-history diversity represented.

Naive CD4+ cells were CD45RA-selected; the remaining cells were memory. Trimming removed 2 bases at V and 4 bases at J, with 6 bases between. Germline CDR1 MNHNY, CDR2 SVGAGI (reference sequence). The CDR3 is made up of 14 amino acids. The receptor was derived from a man younger than 35 in good health. The sample taken for sequencing was naive CD4+ T cells sorted from blood. Subset denoted: CD45RA+ positively selected. V usage is TRBV6-6 and J usage is TRBJ1-6; a weak D match, TRBD1 (5 bases). The CDR3 protein is CASSYGGYNSPLHF. The CDR3, as DNA: TGTGCCAGCAGTTACGGGGGTTATAATTCACCCCTCCACTTT.